The 22 T cell receptor beta chains given below trace back to one sample, sequenced in a study of post-analysis software for immune sequencing data. Findings of the study overall: Patients carried several TRBV segments more frequently than controls did, and TRBV5-6, TRBV5-1 and TRBV20-1 were among them.

Researchers reported that TCR beta cDNA libraries carried unique molecular identifiers. TCRdb analysed the PCR reads with MiXCR anew, one entry per CDR3 protein. Of about 800,000 distinct CDR3 sequences detected, about 32% appear once; the ten largest clones hold roughly 0.57%. These receptors are not linked to any known antigen. Sample: blood. Receptors originate from a girl aged 10 to 17 with multiple sclerosis.

V and J are TRBV20-1 and TRBJ2-3, with D unclear. CDR3 length equals 13 residues. V was shortened by 3 bases and J by 6 bases, with 13 bases between the two germline ends. In germline, CDR1 is DFQATT, CDR2 SNEGSKA (reference sequence). The CDR3 loop reads CSASRSSPDTQYF. As DNA, the CDR3 is TGCAGTGCTAGTCGATCTAGTCCTGATACGCAGTATTTT.

The chain joins TRBV2 to TRBJ2-7; D possibly corresponds to TRBD2 (6 bases). V was shortened by 4 bases and J by 2 bases, with 9 bases between the two germline ends. From germline, CDR1 is SNHLY and CDR2 FYNNEI. CDR3 length: 13 residues. The DNA of the CDR3 is TGTGCCAGCAGTGGGGGGGTACCCTACGAGCAGTACTTC. Translation gives CASSGGVPYEQYF. The whole variable domain, filled in from reference TRBV2 and TRBJ2-7, reads EPEVTQTPSHQVTQMGQEVILRCVPISNHLYFYWYRQILGQKVEFLVSFYNNEISEKSEIFDDQFSVERPDGSNFTLKIRSTKLEDSAMYFCASSGGVPYEQYFGPGTRLTVT.

The genes are TRBV7-9 and TRBJ2-7; the D gene is possibly TRBD1 (5 bases). The CDR3 has 12 amino acids. V was pared by 6 bases and J by 7 bases, with 13 bases between. Germline V gene lookup returns CDR1 SEHNR and CDR2 FQNEAQ (reference sequence). Written as DNA, the CDR3 is TGTGCCAGCAGTTCAGGGTTCAATGAGCAGTACTTC. This codes for CASSSGFNEQYF.

The rearrangement links TRBV6-2 or TRBV6-3 to TRBJ1-1; D is possibly TRBD1 (5 bases). Between the trimmed V and J ends, which lost 6 bases and 9 bases, there was a span of 23 bases. CDR3 length: 15 residues. The V gene's germline CDR1 is MNHEY and CDR2 SVGEGT. The chain's CDR3 is CASRVPLGPVGKAFF. The CDR3 coding sequence is TGTGCCAGCAGGGTGCCGTTGGGGCCCGTCGGGAAAGCTTTCTTT.

This clonotype came up a few times. The chain has TRBV7-9 and TRBJ2-3, with D perhaps TRBD1 or TRBD2 (5 bases each). V was trimmed by 2 bases and J by 6 bases, leaving 15 bases between them. Germline lookup yields CDR1 SEHNR and CDR2 FQNEAQ (reference sequence). CDR3 length: 15 amino acids. The CDR3 reads CASSLQGARDDTQYF. As DNA, the CDR3 is TGTGCCAGCAGCTTACAGGGCGCAAGGGACGATACGCAGTATTTT. Based on the CDR3 plus reference TRBV7-9 and TRBJ2-3, the full variable domain is DTGVSQNPRHKITKRGQNVTFRCDPISEHNRLYWYRQTLGQGPEFLTYFQNEAQLEKSRLLSDRFSAERPKGSFSTLEIQRTEQGDSAMYLCASSLQGARDDTQYFGPGTRLTVL.

The genes are TRBV4-3 and TRBJ1-2; D remains ambiguous. CDR3 length equals 13 residues. Per germline, CDR1 LGHNA and CDR2 YSLEER. The V end was cut by 0 bases, the J end by 6 bases, with 8 bases between. CDR3 DNA: TGCGCCAGCAGCCAAGATAGGTTGGATGGCTACACCTTC. Translated: CASSQDRLDGYTF.

V is TRBV10-3 and J is TRBJ2-2; the match to TRBD1 covers 7 bases. CDR1 is ENHRY, CDR2 SYGVKD, per germline. The CDR3 is made up of 17 amino acids. Trimming at V came to 3 bases and at J to 3 bases, leaving 10 bases not matched to a gene. CDR3 nucleotides: TGTGCCATCAGTGAAGCAGAGCTGGGACAGCACACCGGGGAGCTGTTTTTT. Protein product: CAISEAELGQHTGELFF.

The rearrangement joins TRBV24-1 to TRBJ2-5, with D perhaps matching TRBD1 (6 bases). The germline gives CDR1 KGHDR, CDR2 SFDVKD. The CDR3 totals 15 residues. Deletions cut 4 bases from V and 2 bases from J, with 13 bases between. CDR3 DNA sequence: TGTGCCACCAGTGACCTTACAGGGCCTCAAGAGACCCAGTACTTC. Protein product: CATSDLTGPQETQYF.

The genes are TRBV20-1 and TRBJ1-2; the D is unclear. The germline CDR1 and CDR2 sequences are DFQATT and SNEGSKA (reference sequence). The CDR3 covers 14 residues. CDR3 protein: CSLFTRHGVYGYTF. The CDR3 DNA sequence: TGCAGCCTGTTTACTCGACATGGGGTTTATGGCTACACCTTC.

The chain employs TRBV6-6 and TRBJ2-5, with D hard to call. Germline CDR1 is MNHNY and CDR2 is SVGAGI (reference sequence). This CDR3 is built from 14 residues. V was cut by 2 bases and J by 5 bases, with 12 bases left in between. The CDR3, as DNA: TGTGCCAGCAGTTACGGACGGCCGGATGAGACCCAGTACTTC. Translated: CASSYGRPDETQYF.

The chain is built from TRBV4-1 and TRBJ2-1; 11 positions match TRBD1. Trimming removed 7 bases from V and 6 bases from J; junction bases left unmatched: 11. This CDR3 has 16 residues. The germline CDR1 and CDR2 sequences are MGHRA and YSYEKL. The CDR3, as DNA: TGCGCCAGCAACGCTTCTCCGGGACAGGGGGTCAATGAGCAGTTCTTC. Its translation is CASNASPGQGVNEQFF.

This clonotype was recorded a few times. The chain is built from TRBV29-1 and TRBJ2-5; possible D gene TRBD2, 6 bases. The CDR3 has 14 residues. Germline CDR1 is SQVTM and CDR2 is ANQGSEA. Deletions cut 4 bases from V and 1 base from J, with 13 bases between. As DNA, the CDR3 is TGCAGCGTTGTATTTGGCGGGGCCCAAGAGACCCAGTACTTC. This gives the protein CSVVFGGAQETQYF.

This clonotype occurred a few times. V and J are TRBV9 and TRBJ2-1; the match to TRBD2 covers 11 bases. V shed 0 bases, J shed 8 bases, and the junction held 10 bases outside the gene matches. There are 17 residues in the CDR3. In germline, CDR1 is SGDLS, CDR2 YYNGEE. The CDR3 DNA sequence: TGTGCCAGCAGCGTAGGAGGAGGGACTAGCGGCGACTATGAGCAGTTCTTC. This encodes CASSVGGGTSGDYEQFF.

Only a few counts were recorded for this clonotype. The chain joins TRBV20-1 to TRBJ2-5; D perhaps matches TRBD2 (6 bases). CDR3 size: 13 residues. Germline V CDR1 and CDR2: DFQATT, SNEGSKA (reference sequence). Trimming cost V 5 bases and J 2 bases, with 12 bases left between them. The CDR3 sequence: CSAVDYRQETQYF. The CDR3 DNA reads as TGCAGTGCTGTGGACTATAGACAAGAGACCCAGTACTTC.

V is TRBV7-2 and J is TRBJ1-2, with TRBD1 as a possible D gene (6 bases). CDR1 is SGHTA, CDR2 FQGNSA, per germline. This CDR3 comprises 12 residues. The V gene lost 8 bases and the J gene lost 4 bases, with 11 bases spanning the gap. The CDR3: CASAGTTYGYTF. CDR3 DNA: TGTGCCAGCGCAGGGACAACCTATGGCTACACCTTC.

The V call is TRBV20-1, the J call TRBJ2-2, with a weak D call TRBD2 (7 bases). CDR1 is DFQATT and CDR2 is SNEGSKA in the germline V gene (reference sequence). Between the trimmed V and J ends, which lost 6 bases and 4 bases, there was a span of 21 bases. The CDR3 length is 16 residues. The CDR3 is CSARPRGGDITGELFF. As DNA, the CDR3 is TGCAGTGCCCGACCAAGGGGGGGGGATATCACCGGGGAGCTGTTTTTT.

This chain links TRBV25-1 with TRBJ2-5; TRBD2 is a possible D gene (5 bases). Germline CDR1 is MGHDK and CDR2 is SYGVNS. The V end lost 3 bases, the J end lost 5 bases, and 13 bases lay between the germline ends. The CDR3 is 14 amino acids. This chain's CDR3 is CASSEGSTRETQYF. CDR3 in DNA: TGTGCCAGCAGTGAGGGCAGTACTAGGGAGACCCAGTACTTC.

This clonotype has a handful of counts. V is TRBV28 and J is TRBJ2-7; tentatively, D is TRBD1 (5 bases). The V gene's germline CDR1 is MDHEN and CDR2 SYDVKM. Trimming stripped 6 bases from V and 5 bases from J, with 11 bases between. This CDR3 is 12 amino acids long. The CDR3 DNA reads as TGTGCCAGCAGCCCCAGGGTAGACGAGCAGTACTTC. Its protein product is CASSPRVDEQYF.

The table lists this clonotype with many counts. The chain combines TRBV2 with TRBJ2-3; 12 bases agree with TRBD2. The CDR3 consists of 17 residues. Germline CDR1 is SNHLY and CDR2 is FYNNEI. The junction had 5 bases not matched to a gene; V was cut back by 0 bases and J by 4 bases. The CDR3 spells CASSEAPSGRAADTQYF. The CDR3 DNA reads TGTGCCAGCAGTGAAGCCCCTAGCGGGAGGGCGGCAGATACGCAGTATTTT.

The chain recombines TRBV20-1 with TRBJ2-1; D is possibly TRBD2 (7 bases). CDR1 is DFQATT, CDR2 SNEGSKA, per germline (reference sequence). CDR3 length: 15 residues. The ends were cut back, 7 bases at V and 10 bases at J, with 26 bases in the middle. In nucleotides, the CDR3 is TGCAGTGTCCTAGACGGGCGGGAGAGGGGGGGCGAGCAGTTCTTC. This gives the protein CSVLDGRERGGEQFF.

This clonotype turned up a few times. This sequence joins TRBV7-9 and TRBJ1-2, with D possibly matching TRBD1 (6 bases). V was clipped by 5 bases and J by 3 bases, with 22 bases between them. From germline, CDR1 is SEHNR and CDR2 FQNEAQ (reference sequence). The CDR3 contains 17 residues. The CDR3 here is CASSLLATGTGDYGYTF. CDR3 in DNA: TGTGCCAGCAGCCTACTGGCTACAGGGACTGGGGACTATGGCTACACCTTC.

Only a few counts were recorded for this clonotype. The chain employs TRBV7-2 and TRBJ2-5; D gene uncertain. The V gene lost 4 bases and the J gene lost 4 bases, with 4 bases spanning the gap. There are 11 residues in the CDR3. Germline V gene lookup returns CDR1 SGHTA and CDR2 FQGNSA. CDR3 coding DNA: TGTGCCAGCAGCTCACCAGAGACCCAGTACTTC. The encoded protein is CASSSPETQYF. Supplemented by reference TRBV7-2 and TRBJ2-5, the full variable domain reads GAGVSQSPSNKVTEKGKDVELRCDPISGHTALYWYRQSLGQGLEFLIYFQGNSAPDKSGLPSDRFSAERTGGSVSTLTIQRTQQEDSAVYLCASSSPETQYFGPGTRLLVL.